The sequence of this TCR beta chain was determined in a study of T cells in Graves' hyperthyroidism and ophthalmopathy. Clinical Activity Scores of at least 3, NOSPECS grades of at least 4 and durations under 3 months characterized ophthalmopathy patients. Source material for PBMCs was around 10 ml fresh peripheral blood. TCR beta CDR3 regions were amplified from RNA. A first-round RT-PCR of the TCR CDR3 used the HTBI primer set. From the multiplex PCR reads, TCRdb called clonotypes with MiXCR, one entry per CDR3 protein. The profile shows hundreds of thousands of distinct CDR3 sequences, approximately 23% of them singletons. This CDR3 contains 12 residues. V shed 6 bases and J 6 bases; nucleotides not matched to a gene: 4. Germline V gives CDR1 MNHNS, CDR2 SASEGT.

The TCR originated in a man aged 25-40 years with Graves' ophthalmopathy. The V gene is TRBV6-1, the J gene TRBJ1-1, with TRBD1 matching 7 bases. The sequencing input was blood. The chain's CDR3 is CASRAGTAEAFF. Here the CDR3 DNA reads TGTGCCAGCAGAGCTGGGACAGCTGAAGCTTTCTTT.